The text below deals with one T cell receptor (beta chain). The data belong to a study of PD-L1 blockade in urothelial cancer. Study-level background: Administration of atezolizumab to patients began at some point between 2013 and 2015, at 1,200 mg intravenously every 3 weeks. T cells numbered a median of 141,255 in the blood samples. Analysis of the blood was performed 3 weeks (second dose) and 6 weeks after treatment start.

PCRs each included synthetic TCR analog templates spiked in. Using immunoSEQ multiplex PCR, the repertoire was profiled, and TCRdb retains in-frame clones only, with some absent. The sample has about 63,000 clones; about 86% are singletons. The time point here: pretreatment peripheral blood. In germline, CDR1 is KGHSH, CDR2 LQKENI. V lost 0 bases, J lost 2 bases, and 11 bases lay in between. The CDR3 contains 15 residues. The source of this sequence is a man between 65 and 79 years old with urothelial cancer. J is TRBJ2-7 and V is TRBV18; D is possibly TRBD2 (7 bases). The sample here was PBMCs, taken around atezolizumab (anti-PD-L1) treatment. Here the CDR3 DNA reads TGTGCCAGCTCACCACCGGGGGAGGGGGCCTACGAGCAGTACTTC. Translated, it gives CASSPPGEGAYEQYF. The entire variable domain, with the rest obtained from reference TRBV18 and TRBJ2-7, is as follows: NAGVMQNPRHLVRRRGQEARLRCSPMKGHSHVYWYRQLPEEGLKFMVYLQKENIIDESGMPKERFSAEFPKEGPSILRIQQVVRGDSAAYFCASSPPGEGAYEQYFGPGTRLTVT.